These 17 T cell receptor beta chains were all obtained from the same sample, sequenced in a study of cytomegalovirus exposure and HLA in healthy donors. With 60 Vbeta and 13 Jbeta primers, the PCR was carried out. Produced via immunoSEQ multiplex PCR; TCRdb's table is partial and in-frame only. The sample includes about 150,000 clones, about 84% of them seen just once. The sequenced sample was PBMCs. The receptors were gathered from a middle-aged woman in good health and CMV-seropositive.

The CDR3 region has the DNA TGTGCCAGCAGCTGGACAGGGCGGGGGAACACTGAAGCTTTCTTT. Translated: CASSWTGRGNTEAFF. V is TRBV14 and J is TRBJ1-1, with 8 bases fitting TRBD1. The CDR3 is made up of 15 amino acids. V shed 5 bases and J 1 base; nucleotides not matched to a gene: 6. CDR1 is SGHDN, CDR2 FVKESK, per germline.

CDR3 amino acids: CASSYGNSGWWGYTF. The DNA for the CDR3 is TGTGCCAGCAGTTACGGGAACTCAGGGTGGTGGGGCTACACCTTC. J is TRBJ1-2 and V is TRBV6-5, with D perhaps matching TRBD1 (5 bases). CDR3 length equals 15 residues. With 2 bases removed from V and 8 bases from J, the gap between germline ends came to 18 bases. CDR1 and CDR2 from the germline V gene are MNHEY and SVGAGI.

V usage is TRBV7-9 and J usage is TRBJ2-1; 13 bases fit TRBD2. The CDR3 has 18 amino acids. J was trimmed by 9 bases and V by 0 bases; bases with no gene match: 11. The V gene's germline CDR1 is SEHNR and CDR2 FQNEAQ (reference sequence). The DNA of the CDR3 is TGTGCCAGCAGCTTAGCGTTTGAAGGACTAGCGGGAGAAGGTGAGCAGTTCTTC. Amino acid sequence: CASSLAFEGLAGEGEQFF.

A few counts support this clone. This chain uses TRBV2 with TRBJ2-2, with D perhaps matching TRBD1 (5 bases). CDR3 length: 13 amino acids. Germline CDR1 SNHLY, CDR2 FYNNEI. V was trimmed by 3 bases and J by 4 bases, leaving 6 bases between them. CDR3 nucleotides: TGTGCCAGCAGTGACCAGGGCACCGGGGAGCTGTTTTTT. Its protein product is CASSDQGTGELFF.

The V and J genes are TRBV9 and TRBJ2-5; TRBD2 aligns across 12 bases. Germline loops: CDR1 SGDLS, CDR2 YYNGEE. Losses at the gene ends were 3 bases for V and 5 bases for J; bases not matched to a gene: 5. The CDR3 length is 15 residues. Written as DNA, the CDR3 is TGTGCCAGCAGCGCTCTAGCGGGAGGGGGGGAGACCCAGTACTTC. Amino acid sequence: CASSALAGGGETQYF.

The rearrangement uses TRBV30 and TRBJ2-3; D is possibly TRBD2 (9 bases). This CDR3 is built from 20 residues. Between the trimmed V and J ends, which lost 0 bases and 3 bases, there was a span of 28 bases. The germline V gene encodes CDR1 GTSNPN and CDR2 SVGIG (reference sequence). For the CDR3, the DNA is TGTGCCTGGAGTGTACGCAGGCAGGGGGCGGCGGGAGGGCGAACAGATACGCAGTATTTT. Amino acid sequence: CAWSVRRQGAAGGRTDTQYF.

The V gene is TRBV15, the J gene TRBJ1-4; 7 positions match TRBD1. The CDR3 loop spans 15 amino acids. Trimming took 3 bases from V and 5 from J; bases not matched to a gene: 6. Germline V lookup: CDR1 LNHNV, CDR2 YYDKDF (reference sequence). The CDR3 coding sequence is TGTGCCACCAGCAGGATGACAGGGACAAATGAAAAACTGTTTTTT. Encoded protein: CATSRMTGTNEKLFF.

The CDR3 spells CASSREQGLANEKLFF. In DNA form, the CDR3 reads TGTGCCAGCTCACGGGAACAGGGTCTGGCTAATGAAAAACTGTTTTTT. The rearrangement uses TRBV18 and TRBJ1-4, with a tentative D call TRBD1 (6 bases). V lost 4 bases and J 3 bases, leaving 15 bases between the germline ends. The CDR3 spans 16 residues. Germline V gives CDR1 KGHSH, CDR2 LQKENI.

The sample holds a few counts of this clone. The genes are TRBV6-4 and TRBJ1-2; 9 bases fit TRBD1. This CDR3 is built from 15 residues. J lost 3 bases, V lost 6 bases, and 8 bases had no gene match. Germline V gives CDR1 MRHNA, CDR2 SNTAGT. The CDR3 here is CASRRVWTGDYGYTF. In DNA, the CDR3 is TGTGCCAGCAGGAGGGTTTGGACAGGGGACTATGGCTACACCTTC.

The chain is built from TRBV2 and TRBJ2-7; 11 nucleotides align to TRBD2. Per the germline V gene, CDR1 is SNHLY and CDR2 is FYNNEI. Trimming removed 4 bases from V and 0 bases from J; junction bases left unmatched: 8. The CDR3 has 17 residues. The CDR3 nucleotides read TGTGCCAGCAGTGGGGGACTAGCGGCAATCAGCTCCTACGAGCAGTACTTC. It translates to CASSGGLAAISSYEQYF.

The chain joins TRBV9 to TRBJ2-1; 9 nucleotides agree with TRBD2. This CDR3 comprises 15 residues. Germline CDR1 is SGDLS and CDR2 is YYNGEE. With V trimmed by 2 bases and J by 3 bases, 3 bases remained unmatched. CDR3 sequence: CASSVLSGGYNEQFF. As DNA, the CDR3 is TGTGCCAGCAGCGTCCTTAGCGGGGGCTACAATGAGCAGTTCTTC. The variable domain in full, with the rest retrieved from reference TRBV9 and TRBJ2-1, is DSGVTQTPKHLITATGQRVTLRCSPRSGDLSVYWYQQSLDQGLQFLIQYYNGEERAKGNILERFSAQQFPDLHSELNLSSLELGDSALYFCASSVLSGGYNEQFFGPGTRLTVL.

This chain joins TRBV2 and TRBJ1-1; D may be TRBD1 (6 bases). CDR3 length: 16 residues. V was shortened by 4 bases and J by 1 base, with 16 bases between the two germline ends. Looked up from germline, CDR1 is SNHLY and CDR2 is FYNNEI. This CDR3 is CASSAGGAKGNTEAFF. The DNA of the CDR3 is TGTGCCAGCAGTGCGGGGGGGGCTAAGGGGAACACTGAAGCTTTCTTT.

J is TRBJ2-1 and V is TRBV13; 8 positions agree with TRBD2. The CDR3 has 17 amino acids. Germline CDR1 PRHDT, CDR2 FYEKMQ (reference sequence). V gave up 2 bases and J gave up 4 bases; unmatched junction bases: 10. CDR3 sequence reads: CASSLRPLAGLYNEQFF. The CDR3 DNA is TGTGCCAGCAGCTTACGGCCTCTAGCGGGTCTATACAATGAGCAGTTCTTC.

The rearrangement joins TRBV18 to TRBJ2-3; 9 bases agree with TRBD2. This CDR3 has 16 amino acids. V gave up 1 base and J gave up 5 bases; unmatched junction bases: 7. CDR1 is KGHSH, CDR2 LQKENI, per germline. The chain's CDR3 is CASSPQPSGKGDTQYF. CDR3 DNA sequence: TGTGCCAGCTCACCACAGCCTAGCGGGAAAGGAGATACGCAGTATTTT. The full variable domain, its missing parts supplied by reference TRBV18 and TRBJ2-3, is NAGVMQNPRHLVRRRGQEARLRCSPMKGHSHVYWYRQLPEEGLKFMVYLQKENIIDESGMPKERFSAEFPKEGPSILRIQQVVRGDSAAYFCASSPQPSGKGDTQYFGPGTRLTVL.

J is TRBJ1-1 and V is TRBV6-5; TRBD1 is a possible D gene (5 bases). Germline V gives CDR1 MNHEY, CDR2 SVGAGI. The CDR3 spans 15 residues. Trimming removed 0 bases from V and 5 bases from J, with 13 bases in between. The DNA for the CDR3 is TGTGCCAGCAGTTACTCGACTGGGGCGAGGACTGAAGCTTTCTTT. This sequence encodes CASSYSTGARTEAFF.

This chain links TRBV5-4 with TRBJ2-2; 10 bases align to TRBD1. This CDR3 is built from 15 residues. In germline, CDR1 is SGHNT, CDR2 YYREEE (reference sequence). Germline trimming cut 4 bases from V and 6 bases from J; bases unmatched to any gene: 6. CDR3 in amino acids: CASSPWDRGAGELFF. The CDR3 DNA reads as TGTGCCAGCAGCCCCTGGGACAGGGGTGCCGGGGAGCTGTTTTTT.

The table lists this clone with a few counts. This rearrangement joins TRBV5-1 to TRBJ1-6; the match to TRBD1 covers 8 bases. J gave up 8 bases and V 0 bases, and 22 bases lay outside the gene matches. The CDR3 length is 21 residues. CDR1 and CDR2 (germline): SGHRS, YFSETQ. This chain's CDR3 is CASSLDNTGVQGAQPDSPLHF. The CDR3, as DNA: TGCGCCAGCAGCTTGGACAACACGGGAGTGCAGGGGGCCCAGCCGGATTCACCCCTCCACTTT. Full variable domain (outside the CDR3, taken from reference TRBV5-1 and TRBJ1-6): KAGVTQTPRYLIKTRGQQVTLSCSPISGHRSVSWYQQTPGQGLQFLFEYFSETQRNKGNFPGRFSGRQFSNSRSEMNVSTLELGDSALYLCASSLDNTGVQGAQPDSPLHFGNGTRLTVT.